Below are 2 T cell receptor beta chains sequenced from a single sample in a study of somatic mutations in cytotoxic T cells in rheumatoid arthritis. The assay was immunoSEQ multiplex PCR, and TCRdb's table has in-frame clones only and misses some. The data contain some 20,000 clones, approximately 86% of them seen just once; the ten biggest clones take up over 15%. Sequencing input: CD8+ T cells sorted from blood. The source is a woman between 45 and 60 years old in good health.

This clone has a handful of counts. The CDR3 loop is CASSWGLGQGTYNEQFF. The DNA for the CDR3 is TGTGCCAGCAGCTGGGGGTTGGGACAGGGCACCTACAATGAGCAGTTCTTC. This chain connects TRBV5-4 to TRBJ2-1; TRBD1 aligns across 9 bases. This CDR3 comprises 17 residues. In germline, CDR1 is SGHNT, CDR2 YYREEE (reference sequence). The J segment lost 2 bases and the V segment lost 3 bases, leaving 9 bases of the junction unmatched.

The V gene is TRBV7-2, the J gene TRBJ1-2; no clear D gene. V lost 3 bases and J 8 bases, leaving 19 bases between the germline ends. The CDR3 length is 15 residues. Germline V gene lookup returns CDR1 SGHTA and CDR2 FQGNSA. CDR3 sequence: CASSLPDLGAGGYTF. CDR3 DNA: TGTGCCAGCAGCTTGCCCGACTTGGGCGCGGGAGGCTACACCTTC.